The present entry profiles one T cell receptor beta chain with its context. Its antigen is undetermined. This entry belongs to a study of T cell responses to AZD1222 COVID-19 vaccine. Study conclusions and caveats: Per reports, nearly half of all spike-specific TCRs target regions that are unmutated in variants. Only 5 or 6 AZD1222 recipients were seropositive at baseline. Clonal diversity may have been underestimated in mostly white British donors. Breadth and depth of Spike-specific TCRs rose after two AZD1222 doses.

Sequenced by immunoSEQ multiplex PCR; TCRdb stores in-frame clones only, minus some. This sample has 130,000 to 150,000 clones; approximately 93% occur once, and the top ten carry 12%. The CDR3 runs to 15 residues. Germline trimming cut 3 bases from V and 4 bases from J; bases unmatched to any gene: 4. CDR1 and CDR2 from the germline V gene are SGHRS and YFSETQ. The source is an adult who had recovered from COVID-19. This chain joins TRBV5-1 and TRBJ1-4, with 9 bases lining up with TRBD1. The sequenced sample was peripheral blood, obtained after recovery from COVID-19. CDR3 coding DNA: TGCGCCAGCAGCTCGGGGACAGGGCTTAATGAAAAACTGTTTTTT. Its translation is CASSSGTGLNEKLFF.